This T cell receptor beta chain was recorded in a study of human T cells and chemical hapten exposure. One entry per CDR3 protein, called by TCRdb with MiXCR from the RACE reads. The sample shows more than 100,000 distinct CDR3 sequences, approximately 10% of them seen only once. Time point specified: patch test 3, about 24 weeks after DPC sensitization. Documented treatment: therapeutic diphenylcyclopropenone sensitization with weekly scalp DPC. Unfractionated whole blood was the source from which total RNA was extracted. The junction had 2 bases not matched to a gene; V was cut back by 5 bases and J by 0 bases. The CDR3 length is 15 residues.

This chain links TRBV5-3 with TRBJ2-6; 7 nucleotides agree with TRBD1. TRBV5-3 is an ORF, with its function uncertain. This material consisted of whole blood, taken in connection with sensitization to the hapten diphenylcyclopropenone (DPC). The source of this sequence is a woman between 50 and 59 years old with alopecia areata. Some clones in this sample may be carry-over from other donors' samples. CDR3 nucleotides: TGTGCCAGAAGAAGGGACAGCTCTGGGGCCAACGTCCTGACTTTC. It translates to CARRRDSSGANVLTF.